A selection of T cell receptor beta chains follows, all from one sample in a study of blood T cells in healthy people across ages. TCRdb reprocessed the 5' RACE reads via MiXCR and lists one record per CDR3 protein. Among 700,000 or so distinct CDR3 sequences listed, approximately 40% were seen once. Sequencing was carried out using blood. The receptors here all came from a man older than 75 in good health. Each CDR3 is given with its conserved first and last residue. The D gene is left open where the match is weak. Size is stated for part of the rows, as once, few or many counts, or as a class when the clone is expanded.

>TRBJ2-1|TRBV5-1|few|TRBD2
TGCGCCAGCAGCCCGGGGGGAGGAGGGTTCAATGAGCAGTTCTTC
CASSPGGGGFNEQFF
>TRBJ1-3|TRBV2|-|-
TGTGCCAGCAGTGAGCAACAGGGCCTTTCTGGAAACACCATATATTTT
CASSEQQGLSGNTIYF
>TRBJ2-5|TRBV6-2/TRBV6-3|-|-
TGTGCCAGCAGTTACGGGCCAGGAGGGGAGACCCAGTACTTC
CASSYGPGGETQYF
>TRBJ2-3|TRBV5-1|many|-
TGCGCCAGCAGCTTGTCGGGTGCAGATACGCAGTATTTT
CASSLSGADTQYF
>TRBJ1-5|TRBV30|-|-
TGTGCCTGGAGTGGCAGCGGCAATCAGCCCCAGCATTTT
CAWSGSGNQPQHF
>TRBJ2-1|TRBV25-1|many|TRBD2
TGTGCCAGCAGCCGCGGGGGATCCTACAATGAGCAGTTCTTC
CASSRGGSYNEQFF
>TRBJ2-7|TRBV5-1|few|-
TGCGCCGCATCCGAACAGGGATTAGGCGAGCAGTACTTC
CAASEQGLGEQYF
>TRBJ2-3|TRBV5-4|-|TRBD1
TGTGCCAGCAGCCCGCGACAGGGTTCAGTAGATACGCAGTATTTT
CASSPRQGSVDTQYF
>TRBJ1-1|TRBV11-1|-|-
TGTGCCAGCAGCTTCGACAGGATGAACACTGAAGCTTTCTTT
CASSFDRMNTEAFF
>TRBJ2-4|TRBV2|many|-
TGTGCCAGCAGTGAGGAGAGACTAGCCAAAAACATTCAGTACTTC
CASSEERLAKNIQYF
>TRBJ2-1|TRBV6-2/TRBV6-3|many|-
TGTGCCAGCAGTGTACAAAGGTACAATGAGCAGTTCTTC
CASSVQRYNEQFF
>TRBJ1-1|TRBV28|-|TRBD1
TGTGCCAGCAAAAACCAGGGGGCCAGGAACACTGAAGCTTTCTTT
CASKNQGARNTEAFF
>TRBJ1-3|TRBV9|-|-
TGTGCCAGCAGCGTAGACTATGGGTACGGCTCTAGAAACACCATATATTTT
CASSVDYGYGSRNTIYF
>TRBJ2-5|TRBV6-6|many|-
TGTGCCAGCAGTACCCGCAGGGGAGAGACCCAGTACTTC
CASSTRRGETQYF
>TRBJ2-5|TRBV7-2|few|TRBD2
TGTGCCAGCAGCCTGGAAGGTGCGGGGGAAGAGACCCAGTACTTC
CASSLEGAGEETQYF
>TRBJ2-1|TRBV5-4|-|TRBD2
TGTGCCAGCAGCTTTGGGGCTAGCGGGGCCAGCTCCTACAATGAGCAGTTCTTC
CASSFGASGASSYNEQFF
>TRBJ2-7|TRBV14|-|-
TGTGCCAGCAGCCCTCAAGGGGGGCTGAGCTCCTACGAGCAGTACTTC
CASSPQGGLSSYEQYF
>TRBJ2-1|TRBV7-9|-|TRBD1
TGTGCCAGCAGCTTAACCGGGACAGGGGGAAATGAGCAGTTCTTC
CASSLTGTGGNEQFF
>TRBJ2-3|TRBV20-1|-|TRBD2
TGCAGTGCCCTACTTAGCGGGAGAGCAGATACGCAGTATTTT
CSALLSGRADTQYF
>TRBJ2-1|TRBV10-1|-|-
TGCGCCGGCAGTGAGTCCGGGTCGGGGTACAATGAGCAGTTCTTC
CAGSESGSGYNEQFF
>TRBJ2-7|TRBV7-2|-|-
TGTGCCAGCGGATTGGGCGGGGGCAGGGCCTACGAGCAGTACTTC
CASGLGGGRAYEQYF
>TRBJ1-5|TRBV18|-|-
TGTGCCAGCTCACCAGGGCAGGGAAACAATCAGCCCCCGCATTTT
CASSPGQGNNQPPHF
>TRBJ2-3|TRBV6-2/TRBV6-3|-|TRBD2
TGTGCCAGCAGTCGGAAAGCGGGGGGTTCAGATACGCAGTATTTT
CASSRKAGGSDTQYF
>TRBJ2-4|TRBV18|-|TRBD1
TGTGCCAGCTCAGTAGGACAGGGAGCCGGTGGTTCGCGTGAGCAGTACTTC
CASSVGQGAGGSREQYF
>TRBJ2-7|TRBV6-5|-|-
TGTGCCGGCAGTCCCCCCCGTGGGCACGAGCAGTACTTC
CAGSPPRGHEQYF
>TRBJ1-1|TRBV6-1|many|TRBD1
TGTGCCAGCAGCGAACGACAGGGGACTGAAGCTTTCTTT
CASSERQGTEAFF
>TRBJ2-2|TRBV5-1|-|TRBD1
TGCGCCAGCAGCTTTACCGGGACAGTGAACACCGGGGAGCTGTTTTTT
CASSFTGTVNTGELFF
>TRBJ2-4|TRBV19|few|-
TGTGCCAGTAGGACCGGGACATTGGGATTAAACATTCAGTACTTC
CASRTGTLGLNIQYF
>TRBJ1-6|TRBV29-1|-|-
TGCAGCGTTGCGGGATCCTATAATTCACCCCTCCACTTT
CSVAGSYNSPLHF
>TRBJ2-5|TRBV29-1|-|-
TGCAGCGTTGTGGCGTATGGTACAATCCAAGAGACCCAGTACTTC
CSVVAYGTIQETQYF
>TRBJ2-7|TRBV27|-|-
TGTGCCAGCAGTCCGGCCGGGGTCCCCTACGAGCAGTACTTC
CASSPAGVPYEQYF
>TRBJ2-1|TRBV15|few|-
TGTGCCACCAGCAGAGATCGGGGCCCTGAGCAGTTCTTC
CATSRDRGPEQFF
>TRBJ2-7|TRBV20-1|many|-
TGCAGTGCTAGAGGGCCGGGGAACGAGCAGTACTTC
CSARGPGNEQYF
>TRBJ2-5|TRBV11-2|-|-
TGTGCCAGCAGCTTAAACGCAGGGCTGGTGTCGGAGGCCCAGTACTTC
CASSLNAGLVSEAQYF